This TCR beta chain was retrieved from a study of blood T cell repertoires in COVID-19. This clone appeared a single time. This table comes from immunoSEQ multiplex PCR, and its TCRdb copy is limited to in-frame clones, with some not included. The sample gives 150,000 to 160,000 clones, around 83% of which show up once; roughly 12% is in the top ten. The specimen sequenced was peripheral blood. This sequence originates from a woman aged 60 to 75 with COVID-19, enrolled during active disease.

CDR3 nucleotides: TGTGCCAGCAGCTTTCCCACAGGGGGCGAGTGGAACACTGAAGCTTTCTTT. As protein: CASSFPTGGEWNTEAFF. This chain joins TRBV7-9 and TRBJ1-1; 9 bases line up with TRBD1. CDR3 length equals 17 residues. Germline-derived CDR1 and CDR2 are SEHNR and FQNEAQ (reference sequence). Trimming cost V 3 bases and J 1 base; bases outside gene matches: 9.